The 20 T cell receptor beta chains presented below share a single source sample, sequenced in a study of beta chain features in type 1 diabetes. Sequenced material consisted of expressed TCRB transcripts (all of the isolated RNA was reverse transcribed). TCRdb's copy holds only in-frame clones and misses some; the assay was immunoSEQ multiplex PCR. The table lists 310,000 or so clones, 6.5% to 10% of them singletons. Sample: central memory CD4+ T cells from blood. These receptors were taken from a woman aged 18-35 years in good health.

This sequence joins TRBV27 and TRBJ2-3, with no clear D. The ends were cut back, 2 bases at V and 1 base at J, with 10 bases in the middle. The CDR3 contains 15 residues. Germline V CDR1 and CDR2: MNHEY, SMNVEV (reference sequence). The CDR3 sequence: CASSLTRSGTDTQYF. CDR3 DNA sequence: TGTGCCAGCAGTTTAACGAGGTCCGGCACAGATACGCAGTATTTT.

Here the CDR3 DNA reads TGTGCCAGCAGCCGTAGTGGGACTAGCGGGAGGGTTGGAGAGACCCAGTACTTC. Its translation: CASSRSGTSGRVGETQYF. The genes are TRBV7-2 and TRBJ2-5, with 16 positions matching TRBD2. The germline gives CDR1 SGHTA, CDR2 FQGNSA. V lost 5 bases to trimming and J lost 4 bases; unmatched junction nucleotides: 10. This CDR3 comprises 18 residues.

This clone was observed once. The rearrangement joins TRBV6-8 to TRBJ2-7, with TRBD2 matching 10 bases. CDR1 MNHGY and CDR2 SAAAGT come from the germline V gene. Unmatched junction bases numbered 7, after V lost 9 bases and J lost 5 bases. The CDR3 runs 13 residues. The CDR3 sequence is CARGASGSDEQYF. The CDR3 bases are TGTGCCAGGGGGGCTAGCGGGAGTGACGAGCAGTACTTC.

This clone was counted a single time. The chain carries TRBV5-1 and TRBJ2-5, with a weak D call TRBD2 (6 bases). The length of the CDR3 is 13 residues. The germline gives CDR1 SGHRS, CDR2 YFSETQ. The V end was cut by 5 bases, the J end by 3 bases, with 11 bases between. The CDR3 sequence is CASSFWEEETQYF. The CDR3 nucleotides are TGCGCCAGCAGTTTTTGGGAGGAAGAGACCCAGTACTTC.

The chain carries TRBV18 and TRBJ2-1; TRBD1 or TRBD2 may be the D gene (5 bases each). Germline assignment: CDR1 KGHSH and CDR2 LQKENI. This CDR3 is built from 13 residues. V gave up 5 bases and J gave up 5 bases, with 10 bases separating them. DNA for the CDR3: TGTGCCAGCTCAAACCAGGGAGACAATGAGCAGTTCTTC. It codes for CASSNQGDNEQFF.

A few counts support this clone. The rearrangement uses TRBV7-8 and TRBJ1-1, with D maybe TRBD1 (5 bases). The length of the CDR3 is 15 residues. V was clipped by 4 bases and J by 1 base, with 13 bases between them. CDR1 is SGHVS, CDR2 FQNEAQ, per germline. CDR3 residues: CASSWSGTANTEAFF. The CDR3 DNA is TGTGCCAGCAGCTGGTCCGGGACGGCGAACACTGAAGCTTTCTTT.

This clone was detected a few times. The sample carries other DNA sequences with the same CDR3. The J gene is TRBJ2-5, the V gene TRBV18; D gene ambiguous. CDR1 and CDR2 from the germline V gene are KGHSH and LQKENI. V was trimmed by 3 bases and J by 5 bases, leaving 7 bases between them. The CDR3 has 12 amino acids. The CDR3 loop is CASSPERETQYF. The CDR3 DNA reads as TGTGCCAGCTCACCCGAAAGGGAGACCCAGTACTTC.

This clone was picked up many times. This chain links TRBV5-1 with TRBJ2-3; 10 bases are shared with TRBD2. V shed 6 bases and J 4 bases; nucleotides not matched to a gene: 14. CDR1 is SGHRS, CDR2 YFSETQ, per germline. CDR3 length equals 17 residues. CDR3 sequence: CASIYLPGTSDADTQYF. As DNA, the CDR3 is TGCGCCAGCATCTACCTCCCCGGGACTAGCGACGCAGATACGCAGTATTTT.

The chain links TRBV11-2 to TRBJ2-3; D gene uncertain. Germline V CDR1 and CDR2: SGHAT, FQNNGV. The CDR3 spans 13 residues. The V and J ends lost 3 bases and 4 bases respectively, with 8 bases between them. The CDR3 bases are TGTGCCAGCAGCTTCCAACTGGCAGATACGCAGTATTTT. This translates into CASSFQLADTQYF.

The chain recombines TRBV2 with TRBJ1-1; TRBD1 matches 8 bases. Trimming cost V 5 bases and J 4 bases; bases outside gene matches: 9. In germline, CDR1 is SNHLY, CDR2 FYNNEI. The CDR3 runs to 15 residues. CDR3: CASSLYRGRFTEAFF. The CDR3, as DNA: TGTGCCAGCAGTCTTTACAGGGGGAGGTTCACTGAAGCTTTCTTT.

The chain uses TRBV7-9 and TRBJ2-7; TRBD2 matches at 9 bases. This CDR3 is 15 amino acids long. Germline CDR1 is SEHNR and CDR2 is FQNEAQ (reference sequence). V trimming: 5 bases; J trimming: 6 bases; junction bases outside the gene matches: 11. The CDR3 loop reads CASSVSSGIRGEQYF. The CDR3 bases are TGTGCCAGCAGCGTGTCTAGCGGGATTCGTGGCGAGCAGTACTTC.

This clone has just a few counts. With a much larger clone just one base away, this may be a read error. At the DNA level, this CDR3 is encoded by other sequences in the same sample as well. The CDR3 loop reads CASSQDSGSNQPQHF. The CDR3 DNA follows: TGTGCCAGCAGCCAAGATTCAGGGAGCAATCAGCCCCAGCATTTT. This chain uses TRBV5-4 with TRBJ1-5; the D gene is possibly TRBD1 (5 bases). V shed 4 bases and J shed 1 base, with 12 bases lying between them. The CDR3 covers 15 residues. CDR1 is SGHNT and CDR2 is YYREEE in the germline V gene (reference sequence).

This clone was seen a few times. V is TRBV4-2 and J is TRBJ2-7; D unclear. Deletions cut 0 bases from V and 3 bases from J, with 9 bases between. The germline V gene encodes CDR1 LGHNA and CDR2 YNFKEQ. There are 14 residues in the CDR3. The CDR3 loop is CASSQDPRSYEQYF. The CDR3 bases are TGTGCCAGCAGCCAAGATCCCCGTAGCTACGAGCAGTACTTC.

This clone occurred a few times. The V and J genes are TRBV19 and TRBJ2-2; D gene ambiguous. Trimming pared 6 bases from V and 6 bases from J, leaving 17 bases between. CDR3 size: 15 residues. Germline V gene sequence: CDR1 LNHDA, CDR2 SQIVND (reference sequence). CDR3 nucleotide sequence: TGTGCCAGTAGCAAATCGCCCGGGTACGCCGGGGAGCTGTTTTTT. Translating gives CASSKSPGYAGELFF.

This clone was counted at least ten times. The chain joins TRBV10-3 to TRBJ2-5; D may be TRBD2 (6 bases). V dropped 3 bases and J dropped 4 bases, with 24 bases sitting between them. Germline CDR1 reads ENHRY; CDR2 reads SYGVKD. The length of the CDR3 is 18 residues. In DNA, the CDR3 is TGTGCCATCAGTGATATCTACGGCGCTACGGCCGGGGGAGAGACCCAGTACTTC. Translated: CAISDIYGATAGGETQYF.

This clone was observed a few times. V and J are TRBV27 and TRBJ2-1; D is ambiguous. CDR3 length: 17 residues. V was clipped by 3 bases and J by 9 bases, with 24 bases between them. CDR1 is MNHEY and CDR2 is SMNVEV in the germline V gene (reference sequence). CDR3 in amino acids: CASSLLALAATTSEQFF. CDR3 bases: TGTGCCAGCAGTTTGCTGGCCCTCGCGGCAACCACCAGTGAGCAGTTCTTC.

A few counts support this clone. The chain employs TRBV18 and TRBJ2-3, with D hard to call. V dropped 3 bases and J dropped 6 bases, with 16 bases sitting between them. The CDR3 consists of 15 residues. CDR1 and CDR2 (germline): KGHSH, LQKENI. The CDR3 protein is CASSPVASLTDTQYF. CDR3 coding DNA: TGTGCCAGCTCACCTGTCGCCAGTTTGACGGATACGCAGTATTTT.

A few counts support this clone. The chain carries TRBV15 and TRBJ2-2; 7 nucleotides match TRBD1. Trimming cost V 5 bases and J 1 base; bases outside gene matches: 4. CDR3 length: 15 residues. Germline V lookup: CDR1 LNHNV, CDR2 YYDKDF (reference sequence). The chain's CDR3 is CATSRGQKNTGELFF. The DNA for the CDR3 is TGTGCCACCAGCCGGGGACAGAAGAACACCGGGGAGCTGTTTTTT.

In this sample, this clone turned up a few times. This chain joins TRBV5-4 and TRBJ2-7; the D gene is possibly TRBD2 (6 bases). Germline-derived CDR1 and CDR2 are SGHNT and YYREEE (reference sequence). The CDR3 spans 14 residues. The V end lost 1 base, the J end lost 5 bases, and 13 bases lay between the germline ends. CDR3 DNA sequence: TGTGCCAGCAGCTTGTCCCTGACTAGTGACGAGCAGTACTTC. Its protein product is CASSLSLTSDEQYF.

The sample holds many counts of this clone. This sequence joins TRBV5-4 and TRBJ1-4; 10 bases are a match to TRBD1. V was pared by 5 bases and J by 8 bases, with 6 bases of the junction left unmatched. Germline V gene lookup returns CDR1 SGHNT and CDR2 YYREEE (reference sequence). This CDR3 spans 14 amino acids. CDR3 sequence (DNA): TGTGCCAGCAGTCGACAGGGGGCGTTGGAAAAACTGTTTTTT. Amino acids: CASSRQGALEKLFF.